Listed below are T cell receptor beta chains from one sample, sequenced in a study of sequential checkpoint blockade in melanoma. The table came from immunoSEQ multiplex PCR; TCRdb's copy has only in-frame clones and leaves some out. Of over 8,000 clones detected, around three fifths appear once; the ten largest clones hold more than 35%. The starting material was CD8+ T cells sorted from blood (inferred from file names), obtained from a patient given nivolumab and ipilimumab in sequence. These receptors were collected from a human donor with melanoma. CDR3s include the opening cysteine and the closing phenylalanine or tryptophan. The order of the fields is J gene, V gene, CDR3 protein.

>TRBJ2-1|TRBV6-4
CASSELAGGNEQFF
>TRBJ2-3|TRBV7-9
CASSLVLAGKDTQYF
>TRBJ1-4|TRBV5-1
CASSLTGANEKLFF
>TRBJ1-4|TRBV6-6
CASSAGFLNEKLFF
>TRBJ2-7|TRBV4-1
CASSQESLAGYEQYF
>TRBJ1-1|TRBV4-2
CASSQAEVYTEAFF
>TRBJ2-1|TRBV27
CASSLGRGMYEQFF
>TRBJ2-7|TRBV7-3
CASSLAGSMEQYF
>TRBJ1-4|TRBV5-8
CASSKDRRGEKLFF
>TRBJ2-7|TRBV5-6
CASSWDARDSGEQYF
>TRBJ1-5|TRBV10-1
CASSESTGIVDQPQHF
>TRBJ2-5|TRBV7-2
CASSLLAGLQETQYF
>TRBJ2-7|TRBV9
CASSLNSGTEATYEQYF
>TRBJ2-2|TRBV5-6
CASSMGETGELFF
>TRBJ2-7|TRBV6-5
CATRDDPRGEQYF
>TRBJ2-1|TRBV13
CASSLGLKGVYYNEQFF
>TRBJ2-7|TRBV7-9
CASSQDDSRYEQYF
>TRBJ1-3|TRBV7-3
CASSLPGANTIYF
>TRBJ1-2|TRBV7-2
CASSPLPGDGKTYGYTF
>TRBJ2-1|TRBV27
CASSLWGQYNEQFF
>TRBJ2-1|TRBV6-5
CASNKGLEGNEQFF
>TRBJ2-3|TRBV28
CASMGPSTDTQYF
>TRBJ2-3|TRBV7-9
CASSSDTMLAGDTDTQYF
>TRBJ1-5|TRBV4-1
CASSQVEGSRQPQHF
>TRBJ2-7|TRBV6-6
CASSSSEKSEQYF
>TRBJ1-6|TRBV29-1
CSVRTGPYNSPLHF
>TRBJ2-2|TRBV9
CASSVVGSGTIGELFF
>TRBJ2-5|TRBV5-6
CASSLKASYQTQYF
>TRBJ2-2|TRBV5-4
CASSGDYTGELFF
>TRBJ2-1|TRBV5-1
CASSSGNEQFF
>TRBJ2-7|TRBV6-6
CASSYYFETGAVEQYF
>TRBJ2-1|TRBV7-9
CASSLEPGGRTYNEQFF
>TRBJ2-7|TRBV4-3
CASSQELRSSYEQYF
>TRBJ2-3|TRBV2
CASSGLGTDTQYF
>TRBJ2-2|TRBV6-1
CASSDRGGTGELFF
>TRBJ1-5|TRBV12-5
CAGRGRQPQHF
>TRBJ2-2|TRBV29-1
CSVGAGMGGELFF
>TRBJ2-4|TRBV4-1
CASSQAQGSKNIQYF
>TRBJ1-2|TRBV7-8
CASSLEGRGYGYTF
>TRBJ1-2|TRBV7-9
CASSLGTGGDGYTF
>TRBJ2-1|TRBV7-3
CASSSSSDSSYNEQFF
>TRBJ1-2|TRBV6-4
CASSEQEGWDYGYTF
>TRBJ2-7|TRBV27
CASSLTGAPIEQYF
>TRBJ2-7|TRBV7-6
CASSGGRSSTYEQYF
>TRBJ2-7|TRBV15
CATSSLAGSYEQYF
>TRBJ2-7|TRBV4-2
CASSQGGQSYEQYF
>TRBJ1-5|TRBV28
CASSPPDRNQPQHF
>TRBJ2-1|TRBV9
CASSGGLNGRVEQFF
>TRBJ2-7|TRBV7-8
CASSRGQGRGEQYF
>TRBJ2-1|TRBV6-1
CASSRQGSYNEQFF
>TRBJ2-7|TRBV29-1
CSVEGVGGKSYEQYF
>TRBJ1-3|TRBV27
CASSLGPSGNTIYF
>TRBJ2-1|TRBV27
CASSLFGGRFYNEQFF
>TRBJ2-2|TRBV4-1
CASSQEWTALVELFF
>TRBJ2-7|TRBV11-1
CASSLESGLATGRSEQYF
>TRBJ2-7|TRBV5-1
CASSFWYAASDEQYF
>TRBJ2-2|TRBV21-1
CASSPGLGRVNTGELFF